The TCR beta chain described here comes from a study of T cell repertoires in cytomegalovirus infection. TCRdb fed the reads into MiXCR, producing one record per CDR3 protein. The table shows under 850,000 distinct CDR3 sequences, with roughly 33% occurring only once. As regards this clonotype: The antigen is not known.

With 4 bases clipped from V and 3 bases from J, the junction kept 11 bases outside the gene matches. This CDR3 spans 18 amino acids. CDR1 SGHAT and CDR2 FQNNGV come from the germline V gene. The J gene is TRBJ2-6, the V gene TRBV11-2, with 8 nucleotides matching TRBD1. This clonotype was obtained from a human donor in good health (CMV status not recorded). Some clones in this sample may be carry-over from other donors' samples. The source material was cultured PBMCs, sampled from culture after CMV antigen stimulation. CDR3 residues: CASSYDRGRVGGANVLTF. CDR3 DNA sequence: TGTGCCAGCAGCTATGACAGGGGACGAGTGGGTGGGGCCAACGTCCTGACTTTC. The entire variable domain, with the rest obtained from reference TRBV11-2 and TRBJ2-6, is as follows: EAGVAQSPRYKIIEKRQSVAFWCNPISGHATLYWYQQILGQGPKLLIQFQNNGVVDDSQLPKDRFSAERLKGVDSTLKIQPAKLEDSAVYLCASSYDRGRVGGANVLTFGAGSRLTVL.